This T cell receptor (beta chain) was recorded in a study of blood T cell repertoires in COVID-19 (dated by TCRdb to 2020 to 2022). In the study overall: Samples covering the acute and convalescent phases of COVID-19 were provided by collaborators in the United States, Italy and Spain. The prospective study material was composed of cDNA or gDNA derived from T cells, B-cell-depleted T cells, or PBMCs. The dataset comprised deeply sampled blood TCRbeta repertoires from subjects exposed to, actively infected with, or recovered from COVID-19. A freely available public database, intended as a resource for researchers studying the immune response to SARS-CoV-2, is where the repertoires were released. The samples were drawn from two sources: the first 160 participants of the ongoing ImmuneRACE study, and approximately 1,300 subjects contributed by 6 global collaborators. The sample metadata nearly always contained a de-identified subject ID, COVID-19 status, age in years and sex. HLA class I and class II types, where available, came from metadata supplied by the sample provider rather than from assay-based typing. Study-level results and caveats: The amount of clinical and demographic metadata varied by source and participant and was provided uncurated.

At one collaborating source in Seattle, patients were enrolled during active infection and were followed longitudinally through the course of disease. Collaborating institutions collected whole blood in K2EDTA tubes following their own protocols. For TCRbeta analysis, collaborators shipped samples in one of three forms: frozen whole blood, isolated PBMCs, or DNA extracted from either of those sample types. TCRbeta CDR3 regions were amplified from genomic DNA using the immunoSEQ Assay, a bias-controlled multiplex PCR. The study's own analysis went as follows. The number of nucleated cells in each sample was estimated by amplification of reference gene primers within the assay. To quantify the absolute abundance of each unique TCRbeta CDR3 rearrangement, sequence reads were collapsed and filtered. For each sample, productive Simpson clonality was calculated by taking the square root of Simpson's diversity index across productive rearrangements. Sourced from immuneACCESS, this table was stored by TCRdb with only in-frame sequences that have V and J called. A share of the clones is absent; for the studies checked, an unresolved V gene accounts for under half, and the remainder has no known explanation. V and J calls and clone size come straight from that table; D and trimming were deduced from the DNA. In this sample the table shows under 200,000 clones, about 81% of which occur a single time. The ten biggest clones cover roughly 7.1% of the sample.

On this clone: Its target antigen remains unknown. Within one base of it there is no much larger clone, and no base qualities were kept.

Reading from cysteine to phenylalanine, the CDR3 counts 17 amino acids. The DNA shown is the 51-base CDR3, in frame from base 1. V is pared back by 2 bases and J by 0 bases, with 11 bases lying between the germline termini. CDR1 and CDR2, per the germline V gene (reference sequence), are SEHNR and FQNEAQ. The TCR comes from a woman in her fifties or sixties with COVID-19, enrolled during active disease. The material sequenced was peripheral blood. Rearrangement joined TRBV7-9 to TRBJ1-6; the D gene cannot be named for sure. The nucleotides read TGTGCCAGCAGCTTACACACTACTAGCTCCTATAATTCACCCCTCCACTTT. Translated, this gives CASSLHTTSSYNSPLHF.